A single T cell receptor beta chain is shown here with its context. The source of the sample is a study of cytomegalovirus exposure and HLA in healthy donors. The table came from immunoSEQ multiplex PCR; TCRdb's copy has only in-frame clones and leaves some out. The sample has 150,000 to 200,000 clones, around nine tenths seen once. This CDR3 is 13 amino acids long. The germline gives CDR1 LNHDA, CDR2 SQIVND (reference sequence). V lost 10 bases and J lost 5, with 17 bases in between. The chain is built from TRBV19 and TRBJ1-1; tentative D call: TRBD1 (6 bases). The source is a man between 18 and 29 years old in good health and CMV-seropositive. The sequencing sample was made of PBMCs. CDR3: CATEKQGMTEAFF. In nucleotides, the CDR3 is TGTGCCACCGAAAAACAGGGAATGACTGAAGCTTTCTTT.